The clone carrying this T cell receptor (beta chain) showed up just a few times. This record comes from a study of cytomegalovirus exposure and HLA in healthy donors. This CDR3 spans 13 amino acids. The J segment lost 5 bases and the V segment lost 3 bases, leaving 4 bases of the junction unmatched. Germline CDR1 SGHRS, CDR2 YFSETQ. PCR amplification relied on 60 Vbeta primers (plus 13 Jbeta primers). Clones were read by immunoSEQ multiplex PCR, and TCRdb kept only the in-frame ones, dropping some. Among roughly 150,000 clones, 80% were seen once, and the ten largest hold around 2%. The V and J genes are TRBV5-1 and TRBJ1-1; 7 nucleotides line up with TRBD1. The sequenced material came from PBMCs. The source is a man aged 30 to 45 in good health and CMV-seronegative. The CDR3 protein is CASSSGTETEAFF. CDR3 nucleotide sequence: TGCGCCAGCAGCTCAGGGACAGAAACTGAAGCTTTCTTT.